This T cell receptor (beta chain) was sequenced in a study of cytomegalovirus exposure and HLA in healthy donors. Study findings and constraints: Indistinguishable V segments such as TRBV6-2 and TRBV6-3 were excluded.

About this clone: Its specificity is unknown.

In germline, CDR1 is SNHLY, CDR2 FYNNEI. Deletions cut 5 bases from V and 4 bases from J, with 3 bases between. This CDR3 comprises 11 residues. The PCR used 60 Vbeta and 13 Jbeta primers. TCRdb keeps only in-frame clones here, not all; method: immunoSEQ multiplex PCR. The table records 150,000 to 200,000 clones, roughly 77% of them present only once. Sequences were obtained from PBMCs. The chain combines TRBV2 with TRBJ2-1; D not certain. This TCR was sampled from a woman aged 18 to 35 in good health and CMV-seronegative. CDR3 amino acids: CASSPYNEQFF. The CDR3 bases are TGTGCCAGCAGTCCATACAATGAGCAGTTCTTC. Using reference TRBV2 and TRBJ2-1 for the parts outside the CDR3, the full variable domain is EPEVTQTPSHQVTQMGQEVILRCVPISNHLYFYWYRQILGQKVEFLVSFYNNEISEKSEIFDDQFSVERPDGSNFTLKIRSTKLEDSAMYFCASSPYNEQFFGPGTRLTVL.